Included here is one T cell receptor beta chain sequence, with context. What antigen it recognizes has not been identified. No much larger clone exists at a distance of one base, and base qualities are not known. These data originate in a study of cytomegalovirus exposure and HLA in healthy donors (dated by TCRdb to about 2017). For the study in its entirety: An earlier analysis of approximately 640 of the donors reported roughly 300 Gb of sequence data and some 100 million unique TCR beta sequences from about 200 million T cells. Roughly 300 gigabases of sequencing data and 91 million or so unique TCR sequences made up an early release that covered approximately 700 HLA-typed donors. Of the approximately 400 genotyped donors, 65% to 90% fell in the genetic ancestry cluster associated with self-reported Caucasian donors. The aim of the study was to test whether cataloging public T cell receptors could identify signatures of past pathogen exposure. Using immunosequencing, the study profiled T cell repertoires from around 670 subjects and related those repertoires to cytomegalovirus serostatus. Along with the roughly 700-subject first cohort, a separate validation cohort of over a hundred different subjects was used. The study combined high-throughput TCR immunosequencing, statistical association of individual TCRs with disease status, and machine learning to predict cytomegalovirus infection status. To study patterns of TCR occurrence, a later analysis re-analyzed previously published TCR beta repertoires from more than 550 donors and added high-resolution HLA genotyping. Rather than using new phenotypic data, the later analysis identified candidate immune exposures from TCR beta sequences and from how often those sequences occurred across donors. An earlier analysis of approximately 500 of the donors applied high-throughput TCR beta sequencing to assess whether each TCR beta V gene segment acted as functional or pseudogenic. Donor age, sex, ethnicity and CMV serostatus were collected together with the repertoire data. A later genetic analysis took genome-wide SNP genotypes for about 55% of the roughly 670 donors and used that subset as a discovery cohort. Every repertoire in the discovery cohort had been generated on one and the same sequencing platform. HLA typing included class I and class II loci at four-digit resolution. The number of typed donors differed by locus: roughly 629-640 for A, B, C, DRB1 and DQB1; about 520 for DQA1; 606 for DPA1; and some 450 for DPB1. Roughly 5 DR-DQ haplotypes were treated as single units for association and clustering because of strong linkage in the cohort. On average, about 240,000 unique TCR beta nucleotide sequences were sequenced per donor among a few hundred genotyped donors of the cohort, with approximately 18% of those sequences being non-productive. What the work shows at the level of the full study, not this receptor alone: A further reported finding was that TCR beta sequences accurately predicted the HLA-A and HLA-B alleles for most subjects in the first cohort. Correlated functional status among segregating V segments might be attributable to linkage disequilibrium, but an unknown experimental factor could not be ruled out. A later analysis found that TCR association rates varied across HLA loci, with DRB1 alleles showing the most associated TCRs and HLA-C alleles the fewest. The cohort was sequenced for TCR beta chains only, and without alpha or paired-chain data the features that could be detected were limited. The study listed 164 TCR beta chains as associated with cytomegalovirus. An association between a missense DCLRE1C variant and V-gene and J-gene trimming of TCR beta chains was found in a later genetic analysis and replicated in an independent cohort. The sequencing pipeline was judged likely to have produced a cluster of highly shared sequence variants as a technical artifact. Because the 87-base-pair reads could not distinguish some IMGT-functional V segments, including TRBV6-2 and TRBV6-3, those segments were excluded. Assigning TCR associations to individual alleles was difficult when HLA alleles, especially DR and DQ, strongly co-occurred. A later analysis reported that several top co-occurrence clusters appeared linked to parvovirus B19, influenza, CMV and Epstein-Barr virus. The authors suggested that the approach could potentially be generalized to other disease states and immunological phenotypes. A later genetic analysis reported fewer N-insertions in productive TCRs among donors in an Asian-associated ancestry cluster than the roughly 700-donor mean. In a later analysis, HLA-associated TCR beta chains were found to be more clonally expanded and to have lower generation probabilities than equally common non-associated chains. A few of the identified cytomegalovirus-associated TCR beta chains were confirmed in vitro to be specific for cytomegalovirus antigens. Sequencing depth was assumed to be roughly uniform across donors in the presence/absence analyses, though that assumption may not hold. While some public TCRs were present in many individuals, most TCR sequences turned up only very rarely across donors. At a false discovery rate of 0.05, a later analysis linked roughly 17,000 TCR beta sequences to specific HLA alleles. Because HLA typing was unavailable for some donors at each locus, only the typed subset was used in association tests. Because counts were too low, approximately 18 rarely observed V segments, including chromosome 9 orphons, were excluded from the earlier analysis of around 590 of the donors. In an earlier analysis of approximately 600 of the donors, most TCR beta V segments were observed in productive rearrangements about 87% or about 30% of the time, broadly matching IMGT annotations. Most CMV-associated TCR beta chains appeared to be HLA-restricted in a later analysis, and the HLA associations seemed to be driven largely by CMV exposure. CMV serostatus was the only immune exposure information available for the cohort. The classifier was reported to diagnose cytomegalovirus status with high specificity and sensitivity in both the original and validation cohorts.

The cohort was made up of 500 to 800 healthy bone marrow donors. At the time of sampling, all cohort members were nominally healthy, though unrecorded immune exposures were likely present. The donor was CMV seronegative and belonged to the group of over 350 seronegative cohort members. Every donor gave a peripheral blood sample, and the peripheral blood mononuclear cells from that sample were used for TCR beta sequencing. Genomic DNA was extracted from the blood cell samples with the Qiagen DNeasy Blood Extraction Kit. Sequences SGHTA (CDR1) and FQGTGA (CDR2) are obtained from the germline V gene. The CDR3 spans 16 residues, from the cysteine through the phenylalanine. Left in the record is the CDR3 DNA by itself, 48 bases read in frame from the first base. Trimming at the junction amounts to 5 bases on V and 0 bases on J, and the germline ends lie 16 bases apart. The method was the immunoSEQ multiplex PCR assay. A mixture of 60 forward primers for TCR Vbeta segments and 13 reverse primers for TCR Jbeta segments was used in the multiplex PCR. Amplification of the CDR3 region of rearranged TCR beta genes was performed with a multiplex PCR assay on genomic DNA. The amplified TCR beta libraries were sequenced on the Illumina HiSeq System as 87-base-pair reads. The original methods were these. Across the 500 to 850 repertoires, a later analysis counted 60 million to 90 million unique TCR beta chains, some 11 million of which were shared by at least two donors. A nearest-neighbor algorithm error-corrected the raw reads and collapsed the reads into unique sequences, merging closely related sequences to remove PCR and sequencing errors. CDR3 sequences were aligned to IMGT reference sequences to assign V, D and J gene segments. For a sequence to be retained, a match of at least six nucleotides was required to both a V gene segment and a J gene segment. A rearrangement was called productive if the CDR3 had no stop codons and remained in frame with V and J, and every other rearrangement was called non-productive. Following IMGT convention, CDR3 was defined as the stretch from the second conserved V-encoded cysteine to the conserved J-encoded phenylalanine. In an earlier analysis of roughly 610 of the donors, sequences lacking an unambiguous match to a single V gene segment were excluded. In an earlier analysis of approximately 560 of the donors, a V segment was called functional when productive rearrangements were above 56.7%, and segregating when the standard deviation between donors exceeded 5%. A statistical classification framework was developed to diagnose cytomegalovirus status using the catalog of TCR beta chain sequences. In a later analysis, TCR nucleotide sequences were compared against IMGT/GENE-DB human TR gene sequences so that V and J genes could be assigned. A later analysis assigned CDR3 sequences and most-parsimonious VDJ recombination scenarios with the TCRdist pipeline. In a later analysis, each TCR beta chain was defined by its CDR3 amino acid sequence together with its V-gene family, and reads without a unique V-gene family were excluded. As a way to deal with suspected cross-contamination and a sequencing artifact, a later analysis dropped 450 to 600 nucleotide sequences that were highly shared and had low generation probability. A later analysis calculated a clonal expansion index for each public chain from normalized within-repertoire ranks of inferred template counts. In a later analysis, generation probabilities were computed using a VDJ recombination model fitted to out-of-frame rearrangements, and the results were checked against IGoR. In a later analysis, hypergeometric tests were used to score TCR-TCR, TCR-HLA and TCR-CMV co-occurrence, with a repertoire-size bias correction applied to TCR pairs. False discovery rates were estimated in a later analysis by permuting HLA or CMV assignments 20 times. In a later analysis, co-occurring TCRs were grouped using DBSCAN, with TCRdist sequence similarity added in when clustering inside HLA-allele-positive subsets. For co-occurrence clustering, repertoires with fewer than 30,000 or more than 120,000 public chains were excluded, along with roughly 5 repertoires with anomalous nucleotide sharing. As stored in TCRdb, this immuneACCESS dataset retains in-frame rearrangements with V and J assigned. A fraction of the clones does not appear; measured against another copy, unresolved V genes explain less than half of the discrepancy, and the remainder lacks a known reason. Clonal size and the V and J genes are those of that table, whereas D and trimming came from the DNA. The sample includes 200,000 to 250,000 clones, with 80% to 85% observed a single time. The ten largest account for 0.71% of the sample.

This chain joins TRBV7-3 to TRBJ1-1; the D gene is perhaps TRBD1, on 5 matching bases. Sequencing was done on a sample of PBMCs. The receptor was isolated from a boy aged 2 to 10 in good health and CMV-seronegative. The CDR3 region reads CASSPTAGEVNTEAFF. The base sequence is TGTGCCAGCAGCCCCACTGCGGGGGAAGTGAACACTGAAGCTTTCTTT.